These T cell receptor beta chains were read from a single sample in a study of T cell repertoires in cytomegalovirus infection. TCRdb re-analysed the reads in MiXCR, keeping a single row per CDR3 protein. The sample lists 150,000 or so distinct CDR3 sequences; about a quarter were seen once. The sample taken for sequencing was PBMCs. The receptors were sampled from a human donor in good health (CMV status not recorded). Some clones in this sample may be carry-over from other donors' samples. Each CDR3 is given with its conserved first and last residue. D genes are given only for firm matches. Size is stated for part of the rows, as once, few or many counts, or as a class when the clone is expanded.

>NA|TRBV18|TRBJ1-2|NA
TGTGCCAGCTCACTCCAATCAACCGGGAGGTGGAGCTCACACTCAGCTAACTATGGCTACACCTTC
CASSLQSTGRWSSHSANYGYTF
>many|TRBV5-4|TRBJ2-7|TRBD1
TGTGCCAGCAGGTCGGGACAGTCCTACGAGCAGTACTTC
CASRSGQSYEQYF
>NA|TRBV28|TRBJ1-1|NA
TGTGCCAGCACCTACGTCGGGGGGTATGAAGCTTTCTTT
CASTYVGGYEAFF
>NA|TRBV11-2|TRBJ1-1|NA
TGTGCCAGCAGCTTGTACCTGAACACTGAAGCTTTCTTT
CASSLYLNTEAFF
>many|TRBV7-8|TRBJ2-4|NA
TGTGCCAGCAGCCCAGAGGAGGCCAAAAACATTCAGTACTTC
CASSPEEAKNIQYF
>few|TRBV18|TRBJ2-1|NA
TGTGCCAGCTCACCTCGGAGGGCCAACTCCTACAATGAGCAGTTCTTC
CASSPRRANSYNEQFF
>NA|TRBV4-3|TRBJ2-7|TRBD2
TGCGCCAGCAGCCCCGACTTAGCGGGAGGGTACGAGCAGTACTTC
CASSPDLAGGYEQYF
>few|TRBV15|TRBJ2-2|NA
TGTGCCACCAGAACCGTCGGGACCGGGGAGCTGTTTTTT
CATRTVGTGELFF
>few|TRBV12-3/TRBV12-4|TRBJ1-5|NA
TGTGCCAGCAGTTTAGACAGGCTAGGGAATCAGCCCCAGCATTTT
CASSLDRLGNQPQHF
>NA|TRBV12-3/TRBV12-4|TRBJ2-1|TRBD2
TGTGCCAGCAGCCCCACTAGCGGGGGCCGGAATGAGCAGTTCTTC
CASSPTSGGRNEQFF
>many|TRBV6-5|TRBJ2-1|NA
TGTGCCAGCAGCCCGGGCATTAGATACAATGAGCAGTTCTTC
CASSPGIRYNEQFF
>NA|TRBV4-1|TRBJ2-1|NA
TGCGCCAGCAGCCAAGGGGGAATTCGGCTCGATGAGCAGTTCTTC
CASSQGGIRLDEQFF
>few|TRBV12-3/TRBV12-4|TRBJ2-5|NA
TGTGCCAGCACGGGACTTACGGGGGAGACCCAGTACTTC
CASTGLTGETQYF
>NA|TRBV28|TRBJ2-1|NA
TGTGCCAGCAGTTCATCAATAACCCCCTACAATGAGCAGTTCTTC
CASSSSITPYNEQFF
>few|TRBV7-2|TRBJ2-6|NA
TGTGCCAGCAATCTCCCCAGGGCTGGGGCCAACGTCCTGACTTTC
CASNLPRAGANVLTF
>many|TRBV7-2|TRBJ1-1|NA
TGTGCCAGCAGCTTAGGGCCGGACAGAAACACTGAAGCTTTCTTT
CASSLGPDRNTEAFF
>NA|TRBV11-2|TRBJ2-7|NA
TGTGCCAGCAGTCCGGGAGATCAGTCCTACGAGCAGTACTTC
CASSPGDQSYEQYF
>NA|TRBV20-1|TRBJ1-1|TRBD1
TGCAGTGCTAGAGAACCGGGACAGGGAGGTACTGAAGCTTTCTTT
CSAREPGQGGTEAFF
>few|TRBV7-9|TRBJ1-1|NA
TGTGCCAGCAGCTTAGGGGGAATCGGGGTTTATGAAGCTTTCTTT
CASSLGGIGVYEAFF
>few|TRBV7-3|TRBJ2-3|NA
TGTGCCAGCAGCCCCTATGACAGGTTTTCGACTAGCACAGATACGCAGTATTTT
CASSPYDRFSTSTDTQYF
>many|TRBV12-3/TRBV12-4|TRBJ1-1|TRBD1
TGTGCCAGCAGTTTAGCGACAGGGTCGAACACTGAAGCTTTCTTT
CASSLATGSNTEAFF
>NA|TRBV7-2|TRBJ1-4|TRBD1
TGTGCCAGCAGCTTAAGGGGACAGGGGGGGACTAATGAAAAACTGTTTTTT
CASSLRGQGGTNEKLFF
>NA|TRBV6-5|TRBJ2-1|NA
TGTGCCAGCGGTTACCGGGGGTTCAATGAGCAGTTCTTC
CASGYRGFNEQFF
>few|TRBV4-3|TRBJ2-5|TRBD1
TGCGCCAGCAGCCAAGAGATTGACAGGGAAGAGACCCAGTACTTC
CASSQEIDREETQYF
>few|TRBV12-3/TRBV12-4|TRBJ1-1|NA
TGTGCCAGCAGTTTGACAAGCCCCGGGACTGAAGCTTTCTTT
CASSLTSPGTEAFF
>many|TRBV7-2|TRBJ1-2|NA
TGTGCCAGCAGCTTTGAGGGGGCTAACTATGGCTACACCTTC
CASSFEGANYGYTF
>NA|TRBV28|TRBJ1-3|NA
TGTGCCAGCAGTACTACAAACTCTGGAAACACCATATATTTT
CASSTTNSGNTIYF
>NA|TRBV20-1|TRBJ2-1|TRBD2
TGCAGTGCTAGAGATCCGGGCGGGAGGGGACATGAGCAGTTCTTC
CSARDPGGRGHEQFF
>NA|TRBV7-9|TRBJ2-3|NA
TGTGCCAGCAGCTTAGGACTAGAGTCCCATACGCAGTATTTT
CASSLGLESHTQYF
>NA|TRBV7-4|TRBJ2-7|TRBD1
TGTGCCAGCAGCTTACCTTCTACGGGGGCCGGGACAGGGGGCAACGAGCAGTACTTC
CASSLPSTGAGTGGNEQYF
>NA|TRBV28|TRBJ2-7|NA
TGTGCCAGCAGAAAGACGAACCTATACGAGCAGTACTTC
CASRKTNLYEQYF
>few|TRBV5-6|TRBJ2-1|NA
TGTGCCAGCAGCTTGCCAGGGATAACCGGCTACAATGAGCAGTTCTTC
CASSLPGITGYNEQFF
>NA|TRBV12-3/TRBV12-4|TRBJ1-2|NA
TGTGCCAGCGGACCAGGGGAAAACTATGGCTACACCTTC
CASGPGENYGYTF
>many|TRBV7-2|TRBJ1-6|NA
TGTGCCAGCAGCGCAAATCGGCCAGGGAGCTCCTATAATTCACCCCTCCACTTT
CASSANRPGSSYNSPLHF
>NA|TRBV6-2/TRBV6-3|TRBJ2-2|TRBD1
TGTGCCAGCAGGAGGCTGGGGACAGATGGCGGGGAGCTGTTTTTT
CASRRLGTDGGELFF
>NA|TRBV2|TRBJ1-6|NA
TGTGCCAGCAGTGGTGTGGAGACTAATTCACCCCTCCACTTT
CASSGVETNSPLHF
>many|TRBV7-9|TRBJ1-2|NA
TGTGCCAGCAGCTTGGGGCAAGTAGCCGGCTACACCTTC
CASSLGQVAGYTF
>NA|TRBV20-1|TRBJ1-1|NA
TGCAGTGCTAGCCGATCTGAAGCTTTCTTT
CSASRSEAFF
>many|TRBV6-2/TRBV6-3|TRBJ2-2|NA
TGTGCCAGCAGTTACGGTGGGGTCACCGGGGAGCTGTTTTTT
CASSYGGVTGELFF
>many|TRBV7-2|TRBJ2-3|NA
TGTGCCAGCAGCAGCCCCACCGGGAGTCGGACAGATACGCAGTATTTT
CASSSPTGSRTDTQYF
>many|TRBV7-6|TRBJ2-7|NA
TGTGCCAGCAGCTTAGGGTTCGGCACCTACGAGCAGTACTTC
CASSLGFGTYEQYF
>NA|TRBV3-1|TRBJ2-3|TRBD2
TGTGCCAGCAGCCAAGAAAGGAGGCGGGAGAGGTATTTT
CASSQERRRERYF
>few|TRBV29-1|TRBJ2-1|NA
TGCAGCGCTGACAGGTGGGAAGGAAATGAGCAGTTCTTC
CSADRWEGNEQFF
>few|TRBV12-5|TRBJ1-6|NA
TGTGCTAGTGGTTTGAAGCACTCCAATTCACCCCTCCACTTT
CASGLKHSNSPLHF
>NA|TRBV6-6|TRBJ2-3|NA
TGTGCCAGCAGTAGTACAGGGATCGTAGATACGCAGTATTTT
CASSSTGIVDTQYF
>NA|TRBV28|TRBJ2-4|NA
TGTGCCAGCAGTTCCCGGGACAAAAACATTCAGTACTTC
CASSSRDKNIQYF
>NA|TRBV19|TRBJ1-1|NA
TGTGCCAGTAGTATAGGTGGCCCACGGAGCACTGAAGCTTTCTTT
CASSIGGPRSTEAFF
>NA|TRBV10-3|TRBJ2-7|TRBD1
TGTGCCATCAGCCCCAAGGGACAGGGGGCTCTAGAGCAGTACTTC
CAISPKGQGALEQYF
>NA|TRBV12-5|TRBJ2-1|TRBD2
TGTGCTAGTGGCCGGACTAGGAATTTGCATGAGCAGTTCTTC
CASGRTRNLHEQFF
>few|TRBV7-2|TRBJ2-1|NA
TGTGCCAGCAGCTTAGGGGGTCTCAATGAGCAGTTCTTC
CASSLGGLNEQFF
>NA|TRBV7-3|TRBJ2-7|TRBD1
TGTGCCAGCAGCTCACAGCACAGGGGGCAGCAGTACTTC
CASSSQHRGQQYF
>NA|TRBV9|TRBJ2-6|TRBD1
TGTGCCAGCGGGACAGGGACTTCTGGGGCCAACGTCCTGACTTTC
CASGTGTSGANVLTF
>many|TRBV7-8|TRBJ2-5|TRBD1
TGTGCCAGCAGCTTACCCCGGGACAGGGAGACCCAGTACTTC
CASSLPRDRETQYF
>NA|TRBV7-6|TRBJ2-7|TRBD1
TGTGCCAGCAGCTACCAGGGACAGGGAACCTACGAGCAGTACTTC
CASSYQGQGTYEQYF
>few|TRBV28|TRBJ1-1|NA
TGTGCCAGCACAAACCCACTGACGGGGATTGAAGCTTTCTTT
CASTNPLTGIEAFF
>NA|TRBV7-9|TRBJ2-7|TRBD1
TGTGCCAGCAGGCCTTCGACAGGGTTTGAGTACGAGCAGTACTTC
CASRPSTGFEYEQYF